The T cell receptor (beta chain) under discussion was sequenced for a study of blood T cell repertoires in COVID-19. The wider study: COVID-19 samples from acute and convalescent phases originated in the United States, Italy and Spain. Nucleic acid was either cDNA or gDNA, and it came from T cells, B-cell-depleted T cells, or PBMCs.

Trimming left V 3 bases short and J 10 bases short, with 15 bases between. This CDR3 has 13 residues. CDR1 and CDR2 (germline): MDHEN, SYDVKM. Per the study methods: Quantification of nucleated cells was approximated via reference gene primer amplification. Repertoires were generated with immunoSEQ multiplex PCR, while TCRdb's copy carries only in-frame clones and drops some. The V and J calls and clone size come from that table; D and trimming were worked out from the DNA. This table has some 170,000 clones, roughly 82% appearing once. V usage is TRBV28 and J usage is TRBJ1-2; D is undetermined. The sequenced material came from peripheral blood. The source of this sequence is a woman aged 70 to 79 with acute or convalescent COVID-19. The CDR3 DNA reads TGTGCCAGCAGTTTTACAAGCCACTACGACTACACCTTC. Protein: CASSFTSHYDYTF.